The rows below give T cell receptor beta chains drawn from one sample of a study of cytomegalovirus exposure and HLA in healthy donors. Sequencing used immunoSEQ multiplex PCR; TCRdb keeps in-frame clones, though not all of them. The data show about 170,000 clones, more than 75% seen once. The sample consisted of PBMCs. These receptors were collected from a woman aged 30 to 39 in good health and CMV-seronegative. The CDR3 runs from the conserved cysteine through the conserved F or W. Part of the rows lack a size; the others show once, few, many or a class for expanded clones.

>.|TRBV6-5|TRBJ1-1
CASSPRQSMNTEAFF
>once|TRBV6-1|TRBJ1-5
CASKRQGGAQPQHF
>.|TRBV18|TRBJ2-7
CASSPGVRTGRTSYEQYF
>.|TRBV4-1|TRBJ1-2
CASRTSDQGAYGYTF
>.|TRBV7-9|TRBJ1-6
CASSFSGLGRGSPLHF
>.|TRBV27|TRBJ2-5
CASSSGLAGGQETQYF
>.|TRBV15|TRBJ1-3
CATRQTGETNTIYF
>once|TRBV4-1|TRBJ1-4
CASSTGDEKLFF
>.|TRBV6-1|TRBJ1-5
CASTDRYSNQPQHF
>.|TRBV7-9|TRBJ1-6
CASSGTGTGLSSYNSPLHF
>.|TRBV7-9|TRBJ2-5
CASSPLPSGPQTQYF
>.|TRBV4-1|TRBJ1-4
CASSQDSEGIGTNEKLFF
>.|TRBV14|TRBJ1-2
CASSPSGQGDANYGYTF
>.|TRBV4-1|TRBJ2-1
CASSQEIRGGTDNEQFF
>.|TRBV18|TRBJ2-7
CASSPPTGGPYEQYF
>.|TRBV4-1|TRBJ2-7
CASKLGQGVSYEQYF
>.|TRBV7-9|TRBJ2-3
CASSLERGGPDTQYF
>.|TRBV4-2|TRBJ2-3
CASSQVSGTSGGHTDTQYF
>once|TRBV6-1|TRBJ1-2
CASSAGGLVYGYTF
>.|TRBV5-1|TRBJ2-1
CASSTGAPNEQFF
>.|TRBV5-1|TRBJ2-1
CASSLYGTSDEQFF
>.|TRBV2|TRBJ1-3
CASSNEQGNTIYF
>.|TRBV6-1|TRBJ2-4
CASSAGTGEPKNIQYF
>.|TRBV4-2|TRBJ2-3
CASSQGTANTDTQYF
>.|TRBV7-2|TRBJ2-7
CASTLTDRDPYEQYF
>.|TRBV7-9|TRBJ2-3
CASSLTGGQKGTQYF